The clone carrying this T cell receptor (beta chain) was picked up a small number of times. What it recognizes is unknown. TCRdb itself ran the 5' RACE reads through MiXCR, one entry per CDR3 protein. The table includes 300,000 to 400,000 distinct CDR3 sequences, around 13% detected once. These data belong to a study of T cells after yellow fever vaccination. Study findings and constraints: A secondary response was less intense yet reached its peak sooner, at day 5 versus 15. One caveat is that FACS-sorted repertoires could contain abundant clonotypes contaminating from the bulk population. In post-booster samples, most primary-vaccination clones reappeared (about 97% CD4, approximately 91% CD8).

The clonotype was recovered from a man aged 18 to 30 who received the YFV17D yellow fever vaccine. The sequencing here drew on CD4+ T cells sorted from PBMCs, taken 15 days after the yellow fever booster vaccination.

The CDR3 here is CASAPGQMNTEAFF. CDR3 DNA: TGCGCCAGCGCCCCGGGACAGATGAACACTGAAGCTTTCTTT. V and J are TRBV5-1 and TRBJ1-1; 7 nucleotides align to TRBD1. V lost 7 bases, J lost 0 bases, and 6 bases stayed unmatched. There are 14 residues in the CDR3. In germline, CDR1 is SGHRS, CDR2 YFSETQ.